Following are 21 T cell receptor beta chains from one sample sequenced in a study of cytomegalovirus exposure and HLA in healthy donors. Primers: 60 Vbeta forward and 13 Jbeta reverse. Profiled with immunoSEQ multiplex PCR; TCRdb holds only in-frame clones, not every one. The sample yields about 190,000 clones, approximately 80% seen once. The sample comprised PBMCs. The source is a boy aged 2 to 10 in good health and CMV-seronegative.

The chain carries TRBV4-3 and TRBJ2-5, with no clear D. Germline values: CDR1 LGHNA, CDR2 YSLEER. V was shortened by 0 bases and J by 4 bases, with 12 bases between the two germline ends. CDR3 length: 15 amino acids. The CDR3 spells CASSQELSRLETQYF. The CDR3 nucleotides read TGCGCCAGCAGCCAAGAGTTATCCAGGCTAGAGACCCAGTACTTC.

There are a few counts of this clone. V usage is TRBV6-6 and J usage is TRBJ1-5, with 7 positions matching TRBD1. This CDR3 region has 15 residues. Germline CDR1 MNHNY, CDR2 SVGAGI (reference sequence). The V segment lost 6 bases and the J segment 1 base; nucleotides outside the gene matches: 6. CDR3 in DNA: TGTGCCAGCAGATCAACAGGGGTAAGCAATCAGCCCCAGCATTTT. Residues: CASRSTGVSNQPQHF.

This clone was found a few times. The rearrangement links TRBV6-5 to TRBJ1-4; TRBD1 aligns across 7 bases. This CDR3 contains 13 residues. In germline, CDR1 is MNHEY, CDR2 SVGAGI. Trimming took 5 bases from V and 8 from J; bases not matched to a gene: 5. Written as DNA, the CDR3 is TGTGCCAGCAGTACCAGGGGGGAAGAAAAACTGTTTTTT. Translation gives CASSTRGEEKLFF.

The V gene is TRBV7-9, the J gene TRBJ1-5, with unresolved D. This CDR3 is built from 15 residues. Germline CDR1 SEHNR, CDR2 FQNEAQ (reference sequence). V was clipped by 1 base and J by 3 bases, with 10 bases between them. As DNA, the CDR3 is TGTGCCAGCAGCTTAGACAGTTCGCCCAATCAGCCCCAGCATTTT. Protein: CASSLDSSPNQPQHF.

The rearrangement uses TRBV18 and TRBJ2-1; 8 bases are a match to TRBD2. Trimming at V came to 0 bases and at J to 5 bases, leaving 6 bases not matched to a gene. The CDR3 consists of 16 residues. Germline loops: CDR1 KGHSH, CDR2 LQKENI. The CDR3 spells CASSPPVGGGNNEQFF. CDR3 coding DNA: TGTGCCAGCTCACCACCGGTGGGCGGGGGGAACAATGAGCAGTTCTTC.

The chain carries TRBV11-3 and TRBJ2-5; D might be TRBD1 (5 bases). Gene TRBJ2-7 matches the end of the DNA better, so the J call may be wrong. This CDR3 has 14 residues. In germline, CDR1 is SGHNT, CDR2 YENEEA. CDR3 nucleotides: TGTGCCAGCAGCTTAGGAAGGACACACGGCGAGCAGTACTTC. Protein product: CASSLGRTHGEQYF.

V is TRBV19 and J is TRBJ2-5, with 9 bases identical to TRBD2. Germline trimming cut 3 bases from V and 1 base from J; bases unmatched to any gene: 6. The V gene's germline CDR1 is LNHDA and CDR2 SQIVND (reference sequence). This CDR3 is built from 16 residues. The CDR3 coding sequence is TGTGCCAGTAGTATCTCGTCTAGCGGGGTCCAAGAGACCCAGTACTTC. Amino acid sequence: CASSISSSGVQETQYF.

The rearrangement joins TRBV7-9 to TRBJ2-3; 10 positions match TRBD2. The V and J ends lost 5 bases and 2 bases, in that order; junction bases with no gene match: 7. Germline CDR1 is SEHNR and CDR2 is FQNEAQ (reference sequence). CDR3 length: 16 amino acids. CDR3 coding DNA: TGTGCCAGCAGCAAGAATAGCGGGGGGCACACAGATACGCAGTATTTT. It is translated as CASSKNSGGHTDTQYF.

The chain links TRBV7-2 to TRBJ2-1; 8 bases align to TRBD2. The CDR3 consists of 16 residues. CDR1 is SGHTA and CDR2 is FQGNSA in the germline V gene. V dropped 2 bases and J dropped 6; count of bases not matched to a gene: 9. CDR3 in amino acids: CASSLRNPGLGNEQFF. In nucleotides, the CDR3 is TGTGCCAGCAGCTTACGAAACCCGGGACTAGGCAATGAGCAGTTCTTC.

The chain has TRBV4-3 and TRBJ2-7; 7 positions agree with TRBD2. V shed 0 bases and J 2 bases; nucleotides not matched to a gene: 4. The germline V gene encodes CDR1 LGHNA and CDR2 YSLEER. The CDR3 runs 15 residues. This CDR3 is CASSQDGSGAYEQYF. The CDR3 DNA reads TGCGCCAGCAGCCAAGATGGAAGCGGGGCCTACGAGCAGTACTTC.

The chain uses TRBV12-5 and TRBJ2-6, with 10 nucleotides matching TRBD2. The CDR3 sequence is 21 residues long. Germline-derived CDR1 and CDR2 are LGHNT and FRNRAP. With 1 base clipped from V and 0 bases from J, the junction kept 12 bases outside the gene matches. The CDR3 is CASGLAHNGAGGSSGANVLTF. The CDR3 DNA follows: TGTGCTAGTGGTTTGGCCCATAACGGAGCGGGAGGGAGCTCTGGGGCCAACGTCCTGACTTTC.

This chain uses TRBV5-5 with TRBJ1-1; tentative D call: TRBD1 (5 bases). The CDR3 sequence is 14 residues long. Germline V gene sequence: CDR1 SGHKS, CDR2 YYEKEE (reference sequence). V was clipped by 1 base and J by 3 bases, with 10 bases between them. CDR3 sequence (DNA): TGTGCCAGCAGCTTGATATCAGGGTACACTGAAGCTTTCTTT. Translated: CASSLISGYTEAFF.

The V and J genes are TRBV19 and TRBJ2-3; 15 bases map to TRBD2. Trimming took 3 bases from V and 6 from J; bases not matched to a gene: 7. Germline values: CDR1 LNHDA, CDR2 SQIVND (reference sequence). The CDR3 has 17 amino acids. CDR3 residues: CASSIRTSGGAADTQYF. The CDR3 DNA follows: TGTGCCAGTAGTATTCGGACTAGCGGGGGGGCCGCGGATACGCAGTATTTT.

This sequence joins TRBV5-1 and TRBJ1-4, with 7 bases identical to TRBD1. Germline CDR1 reads SGHRS; CDR2 reads YFSETQ. The junction had 7 bases not matched to a gene; V was cut back by 4 bases and J by 7 bases. This CDR3 region has 14 residues. Here the CDR3 DNA reads TGCGCCAGCAGCCTCGGGGACAGCAGTGAAAAACTGTTTTTT. It specifies CASSLGDSSEKLFF.

This chain uses TRBV6-5 with TRBJ1-1; 12 positions agree with TRBD1. The germline gives CDR1 MNHEY, CDR2 SVGAGI. The CDR3 runs 14 residues. The junction had 9 bases not matched to a gene; V was cut back by 5 bases and J by 11 bases. CDR3 protein: CASSRGQGAGRAFF. Written as DNA, the CDR3 is TGTGCCAGCAGTAGGGGACAGGGGGCCGGGCGGGCTTTCTTT.

J is TRBJ2-1 and V is TRBV7-8; D gene ambiguous. There are 13 residues in the CDR3. The germline V gene has CDR1 SGHVS and CDR2 FQNEAQ. Trimming took off 4 bases at V and 7 bases at J, with 11 bases between the two ends. CDR3 loop: CASSWMAGNEQFF. In DNA form, the CDR3 reads TGTGCCAGCAGCTGGATGGCCGGGAATGAGCAGTTCTTC.

This chain uses TRBV5-6 with TRBJ1-2; perhaps TRBD1 as D (6 bases). Trimming shortened V by 0 bases and J by 0 bases, and 15 bases separated the two germline ends. Germline V lookup: CDR1 SGHDT, CDR2 YYEEEE. This CDR3 comprises 17 residues. The CDR3 coding sequence is TGTGCCAGCAGCTTGGCCCTAGAGAGGGGGACTAACTATGGCTACACCTTC. Encoded protein: CASSLALERGTNYGYTF.

Only a few counts were recorded for this clone. The chain couples TRBV5-4 to TRBJ1-2; D is uncertain. The V gene's germline CDR1 is SGHNT and CDR2 YYREEE (reference sequence). Deletions cut 3 bases from V and 1 base from J, with 10 bases between. The length of the CDR3 is 14 residues. This CDR3 is CASSSKSLNYGYTF. The CDR3 DNA reads as TGTGCCAGCAGCTCAAAAAGCCTTAACTATGGCTACACCTTC.

A single count supports this clone. The chain carries TRBV5-8 and TRBJ1-3; TRBD1 matches at 8 bases. Germline CDR1 is SGHTS and CDR2 is YDEGEE. J gave up 4 bases and V 1 base, and 4 bases lay outside the gene matches. The CDR3 runs 15 residues. CDR3 amino acids: CASSLTRGLGNTIYF. CDR3 nucleotide sequence: TGTGCCAGCAGCTTGACCAGGGGGCTAGGAAACACCATATATTTT.

The gene calls are TRBV4-2 and TRBJ2-5; 16 bases are a match to TRBD2. J lost 3 bases, V lost 4 bases, and 5 bases had no gene match. The CDR3 covers 17 residues. CDR1 is LGHNA, CDR2 YNFKEQ, per germline. CDR3 DNA: TGTGCCAGCAGCCCTGGGACTAGCGGGAGGGGGGAAGAGACCCAGTACTTC. This translates into CASSPGTSGRGEETQYF.

The chain carries TRBV28 and TRBJ2-2; the D gene is possibly TRBD2 (5 bases). The germline gives CDR1 MDHEN, CDR2 SYDVKM. The CDR3 has 15 residues. V gave up 3 bases and J gave up 0 bases, with 8 bases separating them. CDR3 loop: CASSFGGPNTGELFF. Here the CDR3 DNA reads TGTGCCAGCAGTTTTGGAGGTCCGAACACCGGGGAGCTGTTTTTT.